This passage covers 11 T cell receptor beta chains from one sample sequenced in a study of T cells in Graves' hyperthyroidism and ophthalmopathy. The source material, RNA transcripts, was used to amplify TCR beta CDR3 regions. The HTBI primer set served for first-round RT-PCR of the TCR CDR3. TCRdb used MiXCR to reprocess the multiplex PCR reads, holding one entry per CDR3 protein. The sample comprises approximately 530,000 distinct CDR3 sequences, 15% to 20% of which are singletons, and roughly 50% rests with the top ten. The specimen was blood. These receptors were collected from a middle-aged man with Graves' ophthalmopathy.

V usage is TRBV18 and J usage is TRBJ2-7, with 12 bases matching TRBD2. Germline CDR1 reads KGHSH; CDR2 reads LQKENI. This CDR3 has 15 amino acids. With 3 bases clipped from V and 6 bases from J, the junction kept 6 bases outside the gene matches. CDR3 DNA: TGTGCCAGCTCACCTTTGACTAGCGGGAGAGGCGAGCAGTACTTC. It codes for CASSPLTSGRGEQYF.

CDR3 DNA sequence: TGTGCCAGCATGCCGGGACTAGCGGGTGGAGGGTTCGCAGATACGCAGTATTTT. Translation: CASMPGLAGGGFADTQYF. The rearrangement uses TRBV2 and TRBJ2-3; 12 bases are shared with TRBD2. Germline CDR1 SNHLY, CDR2 FYNNEI. The junction had 15 bases not matched to a gene; V was cut back by 7 bases and J by 4 bases. The CDR3 extends over 18 amino acids.

The chain carries TRBV18 and TRBJ2-5; no firm D call. Germline V gene sequence: CDR1 KGHSH, CDR2 LQKENI. V was clipped by 3 bases and J by 2 bases, with 16 bases between them. The CDR3 spans 16 residues. This CDR3 reads CASSPLPRGTQETQYF. In nucleotides, the CDR3 is TGTGCCAGCTCACCCCTACCCCGCGGCACTCAAGAGACCCAGTACTTC.

The chain carries TRBV19 and TRBJ1-5; tentative D call: TRBD1 (6 bases). CDR3 size: 13 residues. Trimming took off 6 bases at V and 4 bases at J, with 10 bases between the two ends. Germline assignment: CDR1 LNHDA and CDR2 SQIVND (reference sequence). This CDR3 reads CASRGAGNQPQHF. CDR3 bases: TGTGCCAGTAGGGGGGCAGGAAATCAGCCCCAGCATTTT.

This clonotype was counted only a few times. The chain is built from TRBV6-2 or TRBV6-3 and TRBJ2-1; either TRBD1 or TRBD2 may supply D (5 bases each). The CDR3 extends over 13 amino acids. Germline-derived CDR1 and CDR2 are MNHEY and SVGEGT. Trimming took 2 bases from V and 5 from J, leaving 7 bases between them. CDR3 sequence reads: CASSYGTNNEQFF. CDR3 coding DNA: TGTGCCAGCAGTTACGGGACCAACAATGAGCAGTTCTTC.

V and J are TRBV27 and TRBJ1-4; D gene unclear. The germline V gene has CDR1 MNHEY and CDR2 SMNVEV (reference sequence). CDR3 length equals 11 residues. Trimming pared 8 bases from V and 8 bases from J, leaving 9 bases between. CDR3 bases: TGTGCCAGCGGGCGGAGGGAAAAACTGTTTTTT. It encodes CASGRREKLFF.

This chain uses TRBV6-2 or TRBV6-3 with TRBJ2-7, with 8 bases fitting TRBD2. Germline lookup yields CDR1 MNHEY and CDR2 SVGEGT. Germline trimming cut 7 bases from V and 3 bases from J; bases unmatched to any gene: 11. The CDR3 extends over 15 amino acids. The CDR3 coding sequence is TGTGCCAGCATCCGGAGCGGGAGAGGCGACTACGAGCAGTACTTC. Translation: CASIRSGRGDYEQYF.

This clonotype was seen only a few times. The chain recombines TRBV11-2 with TRBJ1-2; tentative D call: TRBD1 (5 bases). The CDR3 totals 13 residues. The V gene lost 3 bases and the J gene lost 4 bases, with 9 bases spanning the gap. Germline V lookup: CDR1 SGHAT, CDR2 FQNNGV. The CDR3, as DNA: TGTGCCAGCAGCTTGCGACAGATCTATGGCTACACCTTC. Protein sequence: CASSLRQIYGYTF. The entire variable domain, with the rest obtained from reference TRBV11-2 and TRBJ1-2, is as follows: EAGVAQSPRYKIIEKRQSVAFWCNPISGHATLYWYQQILGQGPKLLIQFQNNGVVDDSQLPKDRFSAERLKGVDSTLKIQPAKLEDSAVYLCASSLRQIYGYTFGSGTRLTVV.

The table lists this clonotype with a few counts. The V gene is TRBV5-5, the J gene TRBJ1-2; 7 bases agree with TRBD1. The CDR3 is 13 residues long. Trimming took 3 bases from V and 5 from J; bases not matched to a gene: 4. The germline gives CDR1 SGHKS, CDR2 YYEKEE (reference sequence). The CDR3 bases are TGTGCCAGCAGCTCGGGACAGCAGTATGGCTACACCTTC. The encoded protein is CASSSGQQYGYTF.

This sequence joins TRBV3-1 and TRBJ2-2; the D is unclear. V was trimmed by 1 base and J by 6 bases, leaving 12 bases between them. This CDR3 has 15 residues. Germline V lookup: CDR1 LGHDT, CDR2 YNNKEL (reference sequence). The CDR3 DNA follows: TGTGCCAGCAGCCAAGTAATGATACACGCCGGGGAGCTGTTTTTT. Translation gives CASSQVMIHAGELFF.

The chain links TRBV4-1 to TRBJ2-7, with D perhaps matching TRBD1 or TRBD2 (6 bases each). The CDR3 has 15 amino acids. The V gene's germline CDR1 is MGHRA and CDR2 YSYEKL. The ends were cut back, 0 bases at V and 7 bases at J, with 16 bases in the middle. Here the CDR3 DNA reads TGCGCCAGCAGCCAAGAAGCGGACAGTGGAGGGGAGCAGTACTTC. Translation: CASSQEADSGGEQYF.